A single sample is the source of the 8 T cell receptor beta chains below, sequenced in a study of CD8 T cells in ankylosing spondylitis. No antigen has been identified for these receptors. Each CDR3 protein is one row after TCRdb ran MiXCR on the 5' RACE reads. The table lists approximately 400,000 distinct CDR3 sequences, roughly 25% of them singletons. The study's findings and limits: Seemingly characteristic of ankylosing spondylitis blood was a TCR beta motif consisting of about 8 highly homologous variants.

The sequencing input was blood, either unsorted or a sorted T cell fraction (not recorded which). These TCRs come from a male donor with ankylosing spondylitis.

The V gene is TRBV2, the J gene TRBJ2-7; weak D call: TRBD1 (5 bases). Trimming pared 4 bases from V and 2 bases from J, leaving 6 bases between. The CDR3 covers 12 residues. Per the germline V gene, CDR1 is SNHLY and CDR2 is FYNNEI. CDR3 bases: TGTGCCAGCAGTGGCAGGGCCTACGAGCAGTACTTC. Protein sequence: CASSGRAYEQYF. The full variable domain, in which reference TRBV2 and TRBJ2-7 provide the parts outside the CDR3, is EPEVTQTPSHQVTQMGQEVILRCVPISNHLYFYWYRQILGQKVEFLVSFYNNEISEKSEIFDDQFSVERPDGSNFTLKIRSTKLEDSAMYFCASSGRAYEQYFGPGTRLTVT.

V is TRBV6-5 and J is TRBJ1-5; TRBD1 aligns across 7 bases. The CDR3 extends over 12 amino acids. V gave up 9 bases and J gave up 7 bases; unmatched junction bases: 6. Germline V lookup: CDR1 MNHEY, CDR2 SVGAGI. CDR3 DNA: TGTGCCAGTACTACAGGGGACCAGCCCCAGCATTTT. Amino acid sequence: CASTTGDQPQHF.

Ten or more counts support this clonotype. At one boundary the junction diverges from the germline segment, which might be a read error. V gene TRBV29-1 combines with J gene TRBJ1-2, with 9 bases lining up with TRBD1. The germline gives CDR1 SQVTM, CDR2 ANQGSEA. CDR3 length equals 16 residues. CDR3 residues: CSVEGVGQGRGYGYTF. The CDR3, as DNA: TGCAGCGTGGAAGGTGTGGGACAGGGACGCGGCTATGGCTACACCTTC.

The rearrangement joins TRBV2 to TRBJ1-1; 9 bases match TRBD1. The CDR3 contains 14 residues. CDR1 and CDR2 (germline): SNHLY, FYNNEI. The ends lost 6 bases at V and 3 bases at J; junction bases unmatched: 5. CDR3 sequence (DNA): TGTGCCAGCAGGATCGACAGGGGGGACACTGAAGCTTTCTTT. Translated, it gives CASRIDRGDTEAFF.

This clonotype was seen only once. The chain recombines TRBV5-1 with TRBJ2-5; D is perhaps TRBD1 (6 bases). The V and J ends lost 8 bases and 5 bases respectively, with 16 bases between them. The germline V gene has CDR1 SGHRS and CDR2 YFSETQ. This CDR3 comprises 13 residues. The CDR3 region has the DNA TGCGCCAGTGGGCCAGGGGATTATGAGACCCAGTACTTC. It codes for CASGPGDYETQYF.

The chain has TRBV5-1 and TRBJ2-1; D is perhaps TRBD2 (5 bases). Trimming shortened V by 3 bases and J by 0 bases, and 16 bases separated the two germline ends. CDR1 and CDR2 (germline): SGHRS, YFSETQ. This CDR3 region has 17 residues. As DNA, the CDR3 is TGCGCCAGCAGCTCCGGGGTTGTGGTAAGCTCCTACAATGAGCAGTTCTTC. Translating it yields CASSSGVVVSSYNEQFF.

This clonotype was seen a few times. The genes are TRBV7-9 and TRBJ1-4; D possibly corresponds to TRBD1 (5 bases). This CDR3 is built from 14 residues. The germline CDR1 and CDR2 sequences are SEHNR and FQNEAQ (reference sequence). Trimming took 5 bases from V and 4 from J, leaving 11 bases between them. The DNA for the CDR3 is TGTGCCAGCAGCGCAGGACAATATAATGAAAAACTGTTTTTT. This codes for CASSAGQYNEKLFF.

This clonotype was observed once. The chain employs TRBV3-1 and TRBJ2-5; 11 bases align to TRBD2. This CDR3 has 16 amino acids. CDR1 and CDR2 (germline): LGHDT, YNNKEL (reference sequence). V lost 1 base, J lost 4 bases, and 5 bases stayed unmatched. The CDR3 spells CASSQVRLAGRETQYF. The CDR3 region has the DNA TGTGCCAGCAGCCAAGTGCGACTAGCGGGAAGAGAGACCCAGTACTTC.